This passage covers 2 T cell receptor beta chains from one sample sequenced in a study of T cells in Graves' hyperthyroidism and ophthalmopathy. Template material for amplifying TCR beta CDR3 regions consisted of RNA transcripts. RT-PCR in the first round (using the HTBI primer set) targeted the TCR CDR3. TCRdb passed the multiplex PCR reads through MiXCR, listing each CDR3 protein once. The sample includes about 500,000 distinct CDR3 sequences, 17% of them seen just once. Sequences were obtained from blood. Every receptor here comes from a woman younger than 35 with Graves' ophthalmopathy.

With respect to this clonotype: Compared with germline, one end of the junction differs, possibly owing to a read error. The chain recombines TRBV14 with TRBJ2-2; D unresolved. The length of the CDR3 is 16 residues. Germline V gives CDR1 SGHDN, CDR2 FVKESK. The CDR3, as DNA: TGTGTCAGCAGCCCCTACCCCGGGCCGGACACCGGGGAGCTGTTTTTT. Protein: CVSSPYPGPDTGELFF.

This clonotype was seen a handful of times. The chain carries TRBV24-1 and TRBJ1-2; the match to TRBD1 covers 7 bases. This CDR3 has 16 amino acids. After removal of 5 bases from V and 0 bases from J, the junction contained 8 bases not matched to a gene. CDR1 and CDR2 from the germline V gene are KGHDR and SFDVKD. The CDR3 spells CATSAAGGAANYGYTF. CDR3 bases: TGTGCCACCAGTGCGGCAGGGGGAGCCGCTAACTATGGCTACACCTTC.